One sample yielded the 17 T cell receptor beta chains listed below, sequenced in a study of T cells in Graves' hyperthyroidism and ophthalmopathy. Amplification of TCR beta CDR3 regions used RNA as the template. In the first-round RT-PCR of the TCR CDR3, the HTBI primer set was used. MiXCR was run by TCRdb on the multiplex PCR reads, yielding one entry per CDR3 protein. The sample holds a few hundred thousand distinct CDR3 sequences, 13% to 15% seen once. The sample was blood. The receptors originated from a woman aged 50 to 65 with Graves' hyperthyroidism that later progressed to Graves' ophthalmopathy.

This clonotype showed up many times. This sequence joins TRBV27 and TRBJ2-7; 7 bases are a match to TRBD1. This CDR3 is built from 11 residues. Germline V gene lookup returns CDR1 MNHEY and CDR2 SMNVEV (reference sequence). The junction had 0 bases not matched to a gene; V was cut back by 8 bases and J by 2 bases. DNA for the CDR3: TGTGCCAGCGGGACAGCCTACGAGCAGTACTTC. Translation: CASGTAYEQYF.

This clonotype was observed at least ten times. CDR3 in DNA: TGTGCCACGCAAGGGATTAGCGGGAGGCCCTTCTCCTACGAGCAGTACTTC. It encodes CATQGISGRPFSYEQYF. The gene calls are TRBV2 and TRBJ2-7; the match to TRBD2 covers 10 bases. The CDR3 consists of 17 residues. V lost 10 bases and J lost 0; bases outside the gene matches: 15. CDR1 and CDR2 from the germline V gene are SNHLY and FYNNEI.

This sequence joins TRBV27 and TRBJ1-6, with D maybe TRBD1 (6 bases). The length of the CDR3 is 8 residues. CDR1 is MNHEY and CDR2 is SMNVEV in the germline V gene (reference sequence). V lost 11 bases, J lost 19 bases, and 12 bases lay in between. The CDR3 sequence: CAAGGPHF. CDR3 nucleotide sequence: TGTGCCGCCGGGGGCCCTCACTTT.

The chain joins TRBV20-1 to TRBJ2-1, with 8 bases aligning to TRBD2. This CDR3 contains 16 residues. The V and J ends lost 5 bases and 3 bases, in that order; junction bases with no gene match: 12. The V gene's germline CDR1 is DFQATT and CDR2 SNEGSKA (reference sequence). CDR3 DNA sequence: TGCAGTGCTCCGGCCCTTAGCGGGAAGTACTACAATGAGCAGTTCTTC. This sequence encodes CSAPALSGKYYNEQFF.

In this sample, this clonotype turned up a few times. The rearrangement uses TRBV28 and TRBJ1-4; the D is unclear. CDR1 and CDR2 (germline): MDHEN, SYDVKM. The CDR3 consists of 11 residues. Trimming pared 6 bases from V and 3 bases from J, leaving 2 bases between. The CDR3 reads CASRANEKLFF. The CDR3 DNA is TGTGCCAGCAGGGCTAATGAAAAACTGTTTTTT. Supplemented by reference TRBV28 and TRBJ1-4, the full variable domain reads DVKVTQSSRYLVKRTGEKVFLECVQDMDHENMFWYRQDPGLGLRLIYFSYDVKMKEKGDIPEGYSVSREKKERFSLILESASTNQTSMYLCASRANEKLFFGSGTQLSVL.

The chain employs TRBV6-1 and TRBJ1-4; no reliable D call. Trimming took off 6 bases at V and 5 bases at J, with 10 bases between the two ends. The CDR3 spans 13 residues. CDR1 is MNHNS, CDR2 SASEGT, per germline. CDR3 sequence (DNA): TGTGCCAGCAGCCCGGGCCGGAATGAAAAACTGTTTTTT. This gives the protein CASSPGRNEKLFF.

V is TRBV11-1 and J is TRBJ2-1, with 8 positions matching TRBD2. With 5 bases clipped from V and 5 bases from J, the junction kept 11 bases outside the gene matches. The CDR3 spans 16 residues. Germline CDR1 is SGHAT and CDR2 is FQDESV (reference sequence). The CDR3 protein is CASSVTLAEVDNEQFF. The CDR3 DNA reads TGTGCCAGCAGCGTAACACTAGCGGAAGTTGACAATGAGCAGTTCTTC.

This clonotype has only a few counts. The V gene is TRBV7-2, the J gene TRBJ1-1; 7 nucleotides match TRBD1. Germline-derived CDR1 and CDR2 are SGHTA and FQGNSA. The CDR3 sequence is 14 residues long. The V gene end was trimmed by 8 bases and the J gene end by 3 bases; junction bases not matched to a gene: 9. CDR3 nucleotides: TGTGCCAGCTTCCGACAGGGATCCGACACTGAAGCTTTCTTT. Protein product: CASFRQGSDTEAFF.

A few counts support this clonotype. The genes are TRBV2 and TRBJ1-5; D remains ambiguous. The CDR3 contains 13 residues. The germline CDR1 and CDR2 sequences are SNHLY and FYNNEI. Trimming took off 8 bases at V and 4 bases at J, with 12 bases between the two ends. The CDR3 DNA sequence: TGTGCCAGCTTAAGGCAGCAAAATCAGCCCCAGCATTTT. Translating it yields CASLRQQNQPQHF.

The chain uses TRBV25-1 and TRBJ1-4; tentative D call: TRBD1 (5 bases). Germline V gene lookup returns CDR1 MGHDK and CDR2 SYGVNS. V gave up 3 bases and J gave up 4 bases, with 15 bases separating them. The CDR3 is made up of 16 amino acids. CDR3 loop: CASSDEPGRNNEKLFF. In nucleotides, the CDR3 is TGTGCCAGCAGTGACGAACCAGGGCGGAATAATGAAAAACTGTTTTTT.

This clonotype was detected a few times. The CDR3 DNA reads as TGCAGCGCGCCGCCGACTTCGGCGACAGGGGTAAACACTGAAGCTTTCTTT. This encodes CSAPPTSATGVNTEAFF. The chain uses TRBV20-1 and TRBJ1-1, with TRBD1 matching over 8 bases. The CDR3 spans 17 residues. The germline V gene has CDR1 DFQATT and CDR2 SNEGSKA (reference sequence).

The V gene is TRBV20-1, the J gene TRBJ1-3; a weak D match, TRBD1 (6 bases). V lost 6 bases and J lost 3, with 15 bases in between. Germline V gives CDR1 DFQATT, CDR2 SNEGSKA (reference sequence). The length of the CDR3 is 14 residues. CDR3 coding DNA: TGCAGTGCCTCCCGGGGGGGCGGTGGAAACACCATATATTTT. Translated: CSASRGGGGNTIYF.

The chain recombines TRBV19 with TRBJ2-1, with TRBD2 identical over 10 bases. The CDR3 runs 15 residues. The germline gives CDR1 LNHDA, CDR2 SQIVND (reference sequence). V was pared by 3 bases and J by 5 bases, with 4 bases of the junction left unmatched. CDR3 bases: TGTGCCAGTAGTATGGTCCTAGCGGGAGACAATGAGCAGTTCTTC. It translates to CASSMVLAGDNEQFF. Looking up the rest from reference TRBV19 and TRBJ2-1 gives the full variable domain: DGGITQSPKYLFRKEGQNVTLSCEQNLNHDAMYWYRQDPGQGLRLIYYSQIVNDFQKGDIAEGYSVSREKKESFPLTVTSAQKNPTAFYLCASSMVLAGDNEQFFGPGTRLTVL.

The sample holds a few counts of this clonotype. The rearrangement links TRBV5-1 to TRBJ2-5; tentative D call: TRBD2 (7 bases). The CDR3 extends over 15 amino acids. Trimming left V 3 bases short and J 6 bases short, with 18 bases between. The germline CDR1 and CDR2 sequences are SGHRS and YFSETQ. In DNA, the CDR3 is TGCGCCAGCAGCTCGCTAGCGGAGGGGGATCAGACCCAGTACTTC. It encodes CASSSLAEGDQTQYF.

The V call is TRBV5-5, the J call TRBJ1-1, with a weak D call TRBD1 (6 bases). The germline CDR1 and CDR2 sequences are SGHKS and YYEKEE (reference sequence). Trimming took off 5 bases at V and 5 bases at J, with 19 bases between the two ends. The CDR3 loop spans 15 amino acids. CDR3 protein: CASSNYREAGTEAFF. CDR3 DNA: TGTGCCAGCAGTAATTACAGGGAAGCGGGGACTGAAGCTTTCTTT.

This clonotype has at least ten counts. The chain recombines TRBV6-1 with TRBJ1-5; D is perhaps TRBD1 (6 bases). Germline values: CDR1 MNHNS, CDR2 SASEGT. The V and J ends lost 3 bases and 6 bases respectively, with 9 bases between them. The CDR3 totals 13 residues. Here the CDR3 reads CASSDTGSQPQHF. Written as DNA, the CDR3 is TGTGCCAGCAGTGATACAGGGTCTCAGCCCCAGCATTTT.

This clonotype has a count of ten or more. The chain couples TRBV11-2 to TRBJ2-1, with 10 positions matching TRBD2. Losses at the gene ends were 5 bases for V and 5 bases for J; bases not matched to a gene: 6. The CDR3 is made up of 15 amino acids. The germline gives CDR1 SGHAT, CDR2 FQNNGV. The CDR3 spells CASSPRTSGDNEQFF. The CDR3 DNA reads as TGTGCCAGCAGCCCCCGGACTAGCGGAGACAATGAGCAGTTCTTC. The full variable domain, its missing parts supplied by reference TRBV11-2 and TRBJ2-1, is EAGVAQSPRYKIIEKRQSVAFWCNPISGHATLYWYQQILGQGPKLLIQFQNNGVVDDSQLPKDRFSAERLKGVDSTLKIQPAKLEDSAVYLCASSPRTSGDNEQFFGPGTRLTVL.